The subject of this entry is one T cell receptor beta chain. What it binds is unknown. This record belongs to a study of cytomegalovirus exposure and HLA in healthy donors. General study findings and limits: Most of the CMV-associated TCR beta chains (in a later analysis) appeared to be HLA-restricted. A prior analysis recorded that most TCR beta V segments were productive about 87% or about 30% of the time.

Primers: 60 Vbeta forward and 13 Jbeta reverse. Profiled with immunoSEQ multiplex PCR; TCRdb holds only in-frame clones, not every one. The sample carries 190,000 or so clones, over 80% recorded once. The sequence came from a man in his fifties in good health and CMV-seronegative. Sequencing input: PBMCs.

The CDR3 DNA sequence: TGTGCCAGCAGTGGACAGGGAGCAACTAATGAAAAACTGTTTTTT. Translated: CASSGQGATNEKLFF. The chain is built from TRBV6-5 and TRBJ1-4, with 8 bases fitting TRBD1. CDR3 length equals 15 residues. Unmatched junction bases numbered 2, after V lost 5 bases and J lost 0 bases. Looked up from germline, CDR1 is MNHEY and CDR2 is SVGAGI.